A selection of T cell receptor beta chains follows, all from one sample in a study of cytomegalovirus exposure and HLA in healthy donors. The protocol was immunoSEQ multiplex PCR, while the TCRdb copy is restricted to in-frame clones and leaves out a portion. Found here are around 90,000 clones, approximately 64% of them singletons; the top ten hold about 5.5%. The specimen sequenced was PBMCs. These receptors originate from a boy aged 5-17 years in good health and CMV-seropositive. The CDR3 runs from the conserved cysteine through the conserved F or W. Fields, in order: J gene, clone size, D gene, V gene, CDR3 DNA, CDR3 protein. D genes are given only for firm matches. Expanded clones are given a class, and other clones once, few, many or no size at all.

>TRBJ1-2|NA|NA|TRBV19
TGTGCCAGTAAACCTCAGGATAACTATGGCTACACCTTC
CASKPQDNYGYTF
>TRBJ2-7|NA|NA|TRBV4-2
TGTGCCAGCAGCCAAGATCTAGAACGCGAGCAGTACTTC
CASSQDLEREQYF
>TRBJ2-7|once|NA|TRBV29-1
TGCAGCGTTGAGTCCGGGGACGAGCAGTACTTC
CSVESGDEQYF
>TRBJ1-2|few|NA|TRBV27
TGTGCCAGCAGTACCCGTAGAGTCAATGGCTACACCTTC
CASSTRRVNGYTF
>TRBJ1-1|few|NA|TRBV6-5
TGTGCCAGCAGTTACCCACAGCAGGGGAGAGGGACTGAAGCTTTCTTT
CASSYPQQGRGTEAFF
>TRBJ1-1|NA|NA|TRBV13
TGTGCCAGCAGCTTAACTGCCTTAGAGAACACTGAAGCTTTCTTT
CASSLTALENTEAFF
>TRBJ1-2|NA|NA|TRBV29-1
TGCAGCGTTGAAGATTGGTGGAAGGGACACACCAACTATGGCTACACCTTC
CSVEDWWKGHTNYGYTF
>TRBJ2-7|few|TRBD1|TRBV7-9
TGTGCCAGCAGCTTAGACACAGGGGTCCTAATCAACGAGCAGTACTTC
CASSLDTGVLINEQYF
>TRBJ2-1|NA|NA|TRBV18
TGTGCCAGCTCACCACCGTGGGTCAGGGGCGCCTACAATGAGCAGTTCTTC
CASSPPWVRGAYNEQFF
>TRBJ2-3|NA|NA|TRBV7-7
TGTGCCAGCAGCATTAGTCTTAGCTCAGATACGCAGTATTTT
CASSISLSSDTQYF
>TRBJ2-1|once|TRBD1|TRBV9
TGTGCCAGCAGTGAAAACCCCGGGACAGGGCGAGGGGTGGCCTACAATGAGCAGTTCTTC
CASSENPGTGRGVAYNEQFF
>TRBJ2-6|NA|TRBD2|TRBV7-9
TGTGCCAGCAGCTCTATAGCGGGGGTAACCTCTGGGGCCAACGTCCTGACTTTC
CASSSIAGVTSGANVLTF
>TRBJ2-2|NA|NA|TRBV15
TGTGCCACTAAGGACAGAACGAACACCGGGGAGCTGTTTTTT
CATKDRTNTGELFF
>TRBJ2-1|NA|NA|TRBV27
TGTGCCAGCCAACCCTGGGACATAAGGACGGGCTACAATGAGCAGTTCTTC
CASQPWDIRTGYNEQFF
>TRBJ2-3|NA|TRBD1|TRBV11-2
TGTGCCAGCAGCCAGACAGGGTGGGGAGATACGCAGTATTTT
CASSQTGWGDTQYF
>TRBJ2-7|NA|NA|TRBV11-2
TGTGCCAGCAGCATAACAGGGCCGGATGAGCAGTACTTC
CASSITGPDEQYF
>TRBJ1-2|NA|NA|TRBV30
TGTGCCTGGAGTACTCTCGGGGGGCGGCATGGCTACACCTTC
CAWSTLGGRHGYTF
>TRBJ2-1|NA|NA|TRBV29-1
TGCAGCGTTCTTAGGGGGGGGGAGCACAATGAGCAGTTCTTC
CSVLRGGEHNEQFF
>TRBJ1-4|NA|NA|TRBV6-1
TGTGCCAGCAGGGACAGTCGGGCCTGGGAAAAACTGTTTTTT
CASRDSRAWEKLFF
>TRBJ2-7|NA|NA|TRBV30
TGTGCCTGGAGTGTAACGGGGGACTACGAGCAGTACTTC
CAWSVTGDYEQYF
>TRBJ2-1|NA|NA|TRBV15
TGTGCCACCAGCTTGAGCGACTCCTACAATGAGCAGTTCTTC
CATSLSDSYNEQFF
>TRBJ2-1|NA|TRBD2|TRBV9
TGTGCCAGCAGCGTAGGACTAGCGGTGGAGCAGTTCTTC
CASSVGLAVEQFF
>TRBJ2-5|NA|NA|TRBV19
TGTGCCAGTAGTTTTACAGGGCGGGAGACCCAGTACTTC
CASSFTGRETQYF
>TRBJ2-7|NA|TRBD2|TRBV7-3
TGTGCCAGCAGCTTTAGCGGGGGGGCTCAGAACGAGCAGTACTTC
CASSFSGGAQNEQYF
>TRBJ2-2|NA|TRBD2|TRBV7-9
TGTGCCAGCAGCTTAGTTTCTAGCGGGACGAACACCGGGGAGCTGTTTTTT
CASSLVSSGTNTGELFF
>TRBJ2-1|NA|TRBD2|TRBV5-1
TGCGCCAGCAGCTTGGACGGGACTAGCGGGAGTATTGAGCAGTTCTTC
CASSLDGTSGSIEQFF
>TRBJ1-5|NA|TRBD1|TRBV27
TGTGCCAGCAGTTCAACGAGACAGGGCGTTGGTCAGCCCCAGCATTTT
CASSSTRQGVGQPQHF
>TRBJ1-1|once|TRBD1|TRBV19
TGTGCCAGTAGTACGGGGGCCAGGGGGGCGAATACTGAAGCTTTCTTT
CASSTGARGANTEAFF
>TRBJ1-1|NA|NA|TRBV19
TGTGCCAGTAGTATACGACTCCAGGCGCGGGGGGACACTGAAGCTTTCTTT
CASSIRLQARGDTEAFF
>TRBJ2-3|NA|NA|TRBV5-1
TGCGCCAGCAGCCCACGGTCCGGGGATACGCAGTATTTT
CASSPRSGDTQYF
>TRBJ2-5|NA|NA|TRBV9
TGTGCCAGCAGCGTACGGGTCGGAGAGACCCAGTACTTC
CASSVRVGETQYF
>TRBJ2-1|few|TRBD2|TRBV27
TGTGCCAGCAGTTTATCGGGGGGGTCTGGTAATGAGCAGTTCTTC
CASSLSGGSGNEQFF
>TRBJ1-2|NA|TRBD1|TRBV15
TGTGCCACCAGTACAGGGGGCGCTTACTATGGCTACACCTTC
CATSTGGAYYGYTF
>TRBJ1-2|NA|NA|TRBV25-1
TGTGCCAGCCAGGATACCGGGACAAACCACTATGGCTACACCTTC
CASQDTGTNHYGYTF
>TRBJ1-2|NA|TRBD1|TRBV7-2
TGTGCCAGCGGCCAAACAGGGGGTAGGCTTGGCTACACCTTC
CASGQTGGRLGYTF
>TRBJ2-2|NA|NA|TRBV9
TGTGCCAGCAGCGTACAGGGGAGCACCGGGGAGCTGTTTTTT
CASSVQGSTGELFF
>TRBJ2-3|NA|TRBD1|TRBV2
TGTGCCAGCAGATTGGACAGGCGACCTAGCACAGATACGCAGTATTTT
CASRLDRRPSTDTQYF
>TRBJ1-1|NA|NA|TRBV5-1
TGCGCCAGCAGCTTGCCGGGGGGAACTGAAGCTTTCTTT
CASSLPGGTEAFF
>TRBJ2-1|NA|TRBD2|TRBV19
TGTGCCAGTAGTTATACTAGCGGGAGCCCCAATGAGCAGTTCTTC
CASSYTSGSPNEQFF
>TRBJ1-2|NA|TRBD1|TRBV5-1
TGCGCCAGCAGCCGGGACAGGGGCTATGGCTACACCTTC
CASSRDRGYGYTF
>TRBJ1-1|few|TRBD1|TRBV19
TGTGCCAGTAGTCCCAGACAGGGGAACACTGAAGCTTTCTTT
CASSPRQGNTEAFF
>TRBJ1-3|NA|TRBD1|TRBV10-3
TGTGCCATCAGTGATGACAGGGGAACTGGAAACACCATATATTTT
CAISDDRGTGNTIYF